Listed below are T cell receptor beta chains from one sample, sequenced in a study of blood T cell repertoires in COVID-19. TCRdb keeps only in-frame clones here, not all; method: immunoSEQ multiplex PCR. The profile shows about 160,000 clones, 84% of them singletons. Sequencing input: peripheral blood. These receptors were obtained from a young man with active or convalescent COVID-19. Each CDR3 is given with its conserved first and last residue. A D gene is named only where the DNA matches it firmly. Clone size is given for some rows only: seen once, a few or many times, or a class if the clone is expanded.

D gene	clone size	J gene	V gene	CDR3 DNA	CDR3 protein
.	.	TRBJ2-7	TRBV6-2/TRBV6-3	TGTGCCAGCAGTCAACCCGGGACTGCCTGGGGGATGGAGCAGTACTTC	CASSQPGTAWGMEQYF
.	.	TRBJ2-6	TRBV20-1	TGCAGTGCTAGTAGGGCGGGCTCTGGGGCCAACGTCCTGACTTTC	CSASRAGSGANVLTF
TRBD1	.	TRBJ1-1	TRBV10-3	TGTGCCATCAGTCCTTCGAGGGGGCAGGGGAACACTGAAGCTTTCTTT	CAISPSRGQGNTEAFF
TRBD1	.	TRBJ2-1	TRBV24-1	TGTGCCACCAGTGATTCACCGGGACAGGGGCCCCCCTACAATGAGCAGTTCTTC	CATSDSPGQGPPYNEQFF
TRBD2	.	TRBJ2-7	TRBV2	TGTGCCAGCAGTGAAGAGAGGGTAGCGGGGGGCCCCTACGAGCAGTACTTC	CASSEERVAGGPYEQYF
TRBD1	few	TRBJ1-4	TRBV18	TGTGCCAGCTCTCCGGAGACAGGGGGTGAAAAACTGTTTTTT	CASSPETGGEKLFF
TRBD2	.	TRBJ2-7	TRBV3-1/TRBV3-2	TGTGCCAGCAGCCAAGTCGAGACTAGCGCCTCCTACGAGCAGTACTTC	CASSQVETSASYEQYF
TRBD1	.	TRBJ1-2	TRBV24-1	TGTGCCACCAGTGACGGGACAGGGCTCCATGGCTACACCTTC	CATSDGTGLHGYTF
.	.	TRBJ2-2	TRBV27	TGTGCCAGCAGTCACAGGGCCGGGGAGCTGTTTTTT	CASSHRAGELFF
TRBD2	.	TRBJ2-3	TRBV5-1	TGCGCCAGCAGCCCACTCCAGACTAGCGGGAGGTCGGATACGCAGTATTTT	CASSPLQTSGRSDTQYF
TRBD2	.	TRBJ2-7	TRBV7-2	TGTGCCAGCAGCCCGGGACTAGCGGGCTCCTACGAGCAGTACTTC	CASSPGLAGSYEQYF
.	.	TRBJ2-7	TRBV4-1	TGCGCCAGCAGCCAAGATTGGCGGGGTGCGGACTACGAGCAGTACTTC	CASSQDWRGADYEQYF
TRBD1	.	TRBJ2-3	TRBV6-1	TGTGCCAGCAGTGACGGCAGGGGGACAGATACGCAGTATTTT	CASSDGRGTDTQYF
TRBD1	.	TRBJ2-1	TRBV7-7	TGTGCTAGCAGCTCCCGTTACCAGGGGGCAAACAATGAGCAGTTCTTC	CASSSRYQGANNEQFF
TRBD1	.	TRBJ2-2	TRBV7-3	TGTGCCAGCAGCGACAGGGGGAATGACGGGGAGCTGTTTTTT	CASSDRGNDGELFF
.	.	TRBJ1-2	TRBV7-9	TGTGCCAGCAGCTTAGAGCCCGGGGGCTACACCTTC	CASSLEPGGYTF
TRBD1	.	TRBJ2-3	TRBV9	TGTGCCAGCAGCGAGGGACAGGCTAATACGCAGTATTTT	CASSEGQANTQYF
TRBD1	.	TRBJ1-2	TRBV27	TGTGCCAGCAGTTTACAACGGGGACAGGGGGCTAAGTATGGCTACACCTTC	CASSLQRGQGAKYGYTF
.	.	TRBJ2-3	TRBV15	TGTGCCACCAGCAGAGACTCAACAGCCACAGATACGCAGTATTTT	CATSRDSTATDTQYF
.	.	TRBJ1-6	TRBV6-5	TGTGCCAGCAGACGTGCGGTTAATTCACCCCTCCACTTT	CASRRAVNSPLHF
.	.	TRBJ1-4	TRBV4-2	TGTGCCAGCAGCCAAGATCATACTACTAATGAAAAACTGTTTTTT	CASSQDHTTNEKLFF
TRBD2	.	TRBJ2-3	TRBV30	TGTGCCTGGAGTGGACTAGCGGGAGTTCGGACAGATACGCAGTATTTT	CAWSGLAGVRTDTQYF
TRBD1	once	TRBJ1-2	TRBV19	TGTGCCAGTAGTATCGCTGCCGGGACAGGGAACTATGGCTACACCTTC	CASSIAAGTGNYGYTF
TRBD1	.	TRBJ1-5	TRBV18	TGTGCCAGCTCAGGAAACAGGGGGCAAAGCAATCAGCCCCAGCATTTT	CASSGNRGQSNQPQHF
.	few	TRBJ2-7	TRBV5-8	TGTGCCAGCAGCTTGGGTAGGGGAAAGCACGAGCAGTACTTC	CASSLGRGKHEQYF
.	.	TRBJ1-2	TRBV2	TGTGCCAGCTCGCAGGGCCGCTATGGCTACACCTTC	CASSQGRYGYTF
.	.	TRBJ2-7	TRBV28	TGTGCCAGCAGTCAACAACGCAAATTTTACGAGCAGTACTTC	CASSQQRKFYEQYF
.	.	TRBJ2-3	TRBV7-2	TGTGCCAGCAGCTCCCGGGGGGCGGGAGCTTCGTATTTT	CASSSRGAGASYF
.	.	TRBJ1-2	TRBV21-1	TGTGCCAGCAGCAAACGGCGGCCACCCAGAGGGCCTGGCTACACCTTC	CASSKRRPPRGPGYTF
.	.	TRBJ1-4	TRBV5-1	TGCGCCAGCAGCTTGGGATGGATGGGGGGAACTAATGAAAAACTGTTTTTT	CASSLGWMGGTNEKLFF
.	.	TRBJ2-1	TRBV3-1/TRBV3-2	TGTGCCAGCAGCCACCCGACCCCGAGGGATAATGAGCAGTTCTTC	CASSHPTPRDNEQFF
.	.	TRBJ2-2	TRBV19	TGTGCCAGTAACTCTCGGGGGGCCGCGGGCACCGGGGAGCTGTTTTTT	CASNSRGAAGTGELFF
TRBD1	.	TRBJ2-3	TRBV27	TGTGCCAGCAGCCCTCCTCCCGGGACAGGGGTTTTGGATACGCAGTATTTT	CASSPPPGTGVLDTQYF
.	.	TRBJ2-7	TRBV2	TGTGCCAGCAGTGAGAGAGTCCTTTACGAGCAGTACTTC	CASSERVLYEQYF
TRBD1	.	TRBJ1-2	TRBV19	TGTGCCAGTAGTCTACCCGGGACAGCCCTTTATGGCTACACCTTC	CASSLPGTALYGYTF
.	.	TRBJ2-3	TRBV5-4	TGTGCCAGCAGCTTAAGACTCGGACGGGACACAGATACGCAGTATTTT	CASSLRLGRDTDTQYF
TRBD1	few	TRBJ2-2	TRBV7-9	TGTGCCAGCAGCCCGGACAGGGGGCTACTGACCGGGGAGCTGTTTTTT	CASSPDRGLLTGELFF
.	.	TRBJ2-1	TRBV12-3/TRBV12-4	TGTGCCAGCAGCCTCTTCAATGAGCAGTTCTTC	CASSLFNEQFF
.	once	TRBJ1-5	TRBV7-2	TGTGCCAGCAGCACGGACAACAATCAGCCCCAGCATTTT	CASSTDNNQPQHF
.	.	TRBJ2-1	TRBV7-9	TGTGCCAGCAGCCCCTGGGGCAGCTCCTACAATGAGCAGTTCTTC	CASSPWGSSYNEQFF
.	.	TRBJ2-7	TRBV12-5	TGTGCTAGTGGTTTGGGCGGCAAAGACAGTAGCTCCTACGAGCAGTACTTC	CASGLGGKDSSSYEQYF
TRBD1	.	TRBJ1-1	TRBV19	TGTGCCAGTAGTACCCGGACAGGGTCGCACACTGAAGCTTTCTTT	CASSTRTGSHTEAFF
TRBD1	few	TRBJ2-7	TRBV2	TGTGCCAGCAGTCAAAGTTACAGGGGGTACGAGCAGTACTTC	CASSQSYRGYEQYF
TRBD1	.	TRBJ2-7	TRBV4-1	TGCGCCAGCAGCCGGAGCCGGGGACAGGGGGCGTACGAGCAGTACTTC	CASSRSRGQGAYEQYF
.	.	TRBJ1-1	TRBV14	TGTGCCAGCAGCCAAGGAGGCAGAACTGAAGCTTTCTTT	CASSQGGRTEAFF
.	.	TRBJ1-5	TRBV15	TGTGCCTCCTTTTCTAGCAATCAGCCCCAGCATTTT	CASFSSNQPQHF
TRBD1	.	TRBJ1-1	TRBV9	TGTGCCAGCAGTCGGACAGGTGAGGGGGGCACTGAAGCTTTCTTT	CASSRTGEGGTEAFF
.	.	TRBJ1-1	TRBV5-4	TGTGCCAGCAGCGGGGACTCTTACGGAGTAGGGAACACTGAAGCTTTCTTT	CASSGDSYGVGNTEAFF
TRBD2	.	TRBJ2-7	TRBV13	TGTGCCAGCAGCTTAACGGGGGGGACCTACGAGCAGTACTTC	CASSLTGGTYEQYF